The rows below give T cell receptor beta chains drawn from one sample of a study of blood T cell repertoires in COVID-19. Clones were sequenced by immunoSEQ multiplex PCR, and TCRdb holds only the in-frame ones, with some missing. The table lists about 230,000 clones, roughly 83% of them singletons, with approximately 2.6% in the top ten. The sample taken for sequencing was peripheral blood. These receptors all stem from a woman in her 70s with active or convalescent COVID-19. Each CDR3 is given with its conserved first and last residue. D genes are given only for firm matches. Size tells how often a clone was seen (once, few, many) or the class of an expanded clone, and some rows leave it out.

len	abundance	j_gene	v_gene	d_gene	CDR3aa	CDR3nt
15	NA	TRBJ2-1	TRBV4-1	TRBD2	CASSQLAGGVNEQFF	TGCGCCAGCAGCCAACTAGCGGGAGGAGTTAATGAGCAGTTCTTC
14	few	TRBJ1-1	TRBV28	NA	CASSLGRSYTEAFF	TGTGCCAGCAGTTTGGGCAGGTCCTACACTGAAGCTTTCTTT
13	once	TRBJ1-6	TRBV5-1	NA	CASSLARNSPLHF	TGCGCCAGCAGCTTGGCGCGGAACTCACCCCTCCACTTT
13	NA	TRBJ1-2	TRBV6-2/TRBV6-3	NA	CASSPLRVHGYTF	TGTGCCAGCAGTCCCCTCAGGGTGCATGGCTACACCTTC
15	NA	TRBJ1-2	TRBV4-2	TRBD1	CASSQGQGADYGYTF	TGTGCCAGCAGCCAAGGACAGGGCGCGGACTATGGCTACACCTTC
16	NA	TRBJ2-2	TRBV30	NA	CAWSFAEGRGTGELFF	TGTGCCTGGAGTTTCGCCGAAGGACGGGGAACCGGGGAGCTGTTTTTT
14	NA	TRBJ2-2	TRBV2	NA	CASSAVGDTGELFF	TGTGCCAGCAGTGCTGTCGGGGACACCGGGGAGCTGTTTTTT
14	NA	TRBJ1-4	TRBV6-2/TRBV6-3	TRBD1	CASSLGTGHEKLFF	TGTGCCAGCAGTCTTGGGACAGGGCATGAAAAACTGTTTTTT
16	NA	TRBJ1-6	TRBV28	TRBD1	CASSPLDRGPGSPLHF	TGTGCCAGCAGTCCCCTGGACAGGGGGCCAGGTTCACCCCTCCACTTT
13	NA	TRBJ2-1	TRBV12-3/TRBV12-4	NA	CASSPVGPDEQFF	TGTGCCAGCAGTCCGGTGGGCCCTGATGAGCAGTTCTTC
15	NA	TRBJ2-5	TRBV7-2	NA	CASRLRSLPGETQYF	TGTGCCAGCAGACTTAGGTCCCTGCCGGGGGAGACCCAGTACTTC
16	NA	TRBJ2-5	TRBV15	NA	CATSRDGEGIQETQYF	TGTGCCACCAGCAGAGATGGAGAGGGAATCCAAGAGACCCAGTACTTC
13	NA	TRBJ1-6	TRBV6-6	NA	CATRQGRDSPLHF	TGTGCCACCCGCCAGGGGCGGGATTCACCCCTCCACTTT
14	NA	TRBJ2-5	TRBV7-9	TRBD1	CASSRTGDGETQYF	TGTGCCAGCAGCAGGACAGGGGATGGGGAGACCCAGTACTTC
15	NA	TRBJ1-3	TRBV3-1/TRBV3-2	NA	CASSQDRGGGNTIYF	TGTGCCAGCAGCCAAGATAGGGGCGGTGGAAACACCATATATTTT
15	NA	TRBJ2-1	TRBV14	TRBD1	CASSPQTGYDNEQFF	TGTGCCAGCAGCCCACAGACAGGGTACGACAATGAGCAGTTCTTC